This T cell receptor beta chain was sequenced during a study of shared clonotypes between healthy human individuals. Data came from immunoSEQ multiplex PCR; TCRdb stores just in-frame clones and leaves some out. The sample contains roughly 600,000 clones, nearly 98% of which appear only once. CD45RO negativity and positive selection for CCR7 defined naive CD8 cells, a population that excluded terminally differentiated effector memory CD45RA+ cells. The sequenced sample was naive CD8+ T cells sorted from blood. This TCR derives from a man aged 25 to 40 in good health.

This chain's CDR3 is CSVDRGLGYEQYF. Here the CDR3 DNA reads TGCAGCGTTGACAGGGGTTTGGGTTACGAGCAGTACTTC. The chain uses TRBV29-1 and TRBJ2-7; perhaps TRBD1 as D (6 bases). The CDR3 runs to 13 residues. Trimming removed 3 bases at V and 4 bases at J, with 13 bases between. From germline, CDR1 is SQVTM and CDR2 ANQGSEA.